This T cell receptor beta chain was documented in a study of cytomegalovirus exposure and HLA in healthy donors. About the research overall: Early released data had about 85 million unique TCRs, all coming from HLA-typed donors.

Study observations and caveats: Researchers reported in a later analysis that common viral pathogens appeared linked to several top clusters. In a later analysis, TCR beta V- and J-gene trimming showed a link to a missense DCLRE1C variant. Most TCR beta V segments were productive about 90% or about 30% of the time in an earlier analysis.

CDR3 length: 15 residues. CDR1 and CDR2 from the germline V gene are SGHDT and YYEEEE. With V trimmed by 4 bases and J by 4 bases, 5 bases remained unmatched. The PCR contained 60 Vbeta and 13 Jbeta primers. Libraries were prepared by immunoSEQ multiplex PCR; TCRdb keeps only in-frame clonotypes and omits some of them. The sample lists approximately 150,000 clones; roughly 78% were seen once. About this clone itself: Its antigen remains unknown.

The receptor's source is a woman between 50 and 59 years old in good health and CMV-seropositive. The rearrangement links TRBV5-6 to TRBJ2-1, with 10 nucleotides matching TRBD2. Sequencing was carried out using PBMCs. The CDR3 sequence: CASSGGLAPYNEQFF. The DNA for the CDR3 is TGTGCCAGCAGCGGGGGACTAGCGCCGTACAATGAGCAGTTCTTC. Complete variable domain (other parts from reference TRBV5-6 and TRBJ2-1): DAGVTQSPTHLIKTRGQQVTLRCSPKSGHDTVSWYQQALGQGPQFIFQYYEEEERQRGNFPDRFSGHQFPNYSSELNVNALLLGDSALYLCASSGGLAPYNEQFFGPGTRLTVL.